This TCR beta chain was observed in a study of T cells in Graves' hyperthyroidism and ophthalmopathy. Study results and limitations: The model forecast ophthalmopathy, anticipating it by a median about 7 months before onset. Most thyroid clonotypes expanded above 0.001 appeared in blood too.

Of note for this clonotype: Its antigen remains unknown. This sequence may be a read error, since a much larger clone differs from it by one base.

Template material for amplifying TCR beta CDR3 regions consisted of RNA transcripts. HTBI primers were employed in a first-round RT-PCR of the TCR CDR3. TCRdb processed the multiplex PCR reads anew with MiXCR; each CDR3 protein has one entry. The table shows over 450,000 distinct CDR3 sequences, with 17% occurring only once. The germline gives CDR1 LNHDA, CDR2 SQIVND (reference sequence). CDR3 length equals 15 residues. V shed 5 bases, J shed 2 bases, and the junction held 9 bases outside the gene matches. Each ophthalmopathy patient scored at least 3 on the Clinical Activity Score and at least 4 on NOSPECS grade, with duration under 3 months. Exclusion criteria comprised uncontrolled infection, other autoimmune disease, pregnancy or lactation.

The V gene is TRBV19, the J gene TRBJ2-7; 7 bases fit TRBD1. The sequence was obtained from a young woman with Graves' ophthalmopathy. The source material was blood. The CDR3 is CASSPTDRRTYEQYF. The CDR3 DNA follows: TGTGCCAGTAGTCCGACGGACAGGAGAACCTACGAGCAGTACTTC.